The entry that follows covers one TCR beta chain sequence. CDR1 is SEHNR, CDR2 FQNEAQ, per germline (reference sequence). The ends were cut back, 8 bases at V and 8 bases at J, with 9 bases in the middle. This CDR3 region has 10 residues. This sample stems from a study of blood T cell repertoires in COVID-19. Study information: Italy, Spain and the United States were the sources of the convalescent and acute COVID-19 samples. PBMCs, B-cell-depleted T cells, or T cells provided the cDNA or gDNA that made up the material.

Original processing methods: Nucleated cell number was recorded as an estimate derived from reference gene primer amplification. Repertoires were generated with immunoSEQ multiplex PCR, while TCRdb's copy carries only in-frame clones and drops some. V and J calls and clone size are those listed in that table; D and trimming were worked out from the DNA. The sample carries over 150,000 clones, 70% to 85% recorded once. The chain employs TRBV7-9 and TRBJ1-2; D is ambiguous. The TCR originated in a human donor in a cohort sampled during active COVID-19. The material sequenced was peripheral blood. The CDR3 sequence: CASEGLGYTF. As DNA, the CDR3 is TGTGCCAGCGAGGGTCTGGGCTACACCTTC.